The entry below gives a single T cell receptor (beta chain) sequence along with its context. Authors' methods: The assay estimated nucleated cells by amplifying reference gene primers. Here immunoSEQ multiplex PCR was the method, and the copy in TCRdb shows in-frame clones only, minus some. Clone size and V and J calls were adopted from that table, with D and trimming inferred from the DNA. Of over 55,000 clones listed, about 87% were seen once; the top ten hold roughly 8.5%. V dropped 5 bases and J dropped 10; count of bases not matched to a gene: 7. In germline, CDR1 is LNHDA, CDR2 SQIVND (reference sequence). This CDR3 is built from 14 residues. The sample belongs to a study of blood T cell repertoires in COVID-19. Study-wide context: Collection of acute and convalescent COVID-19 samples took place in the United States, Italy and Spain.

The material sequenced was peripheral blood. The rearrangement joins TRBV19 to TRBJ1-6; 8 bases fit TRBD1. The receptor's source is a man in his fifties or sixties with active COVID-19. The CDR3 coding sequence is TGTGCCAGTAGTTCGCGGACAGGGTACTCACCCCTCCACTTT. It is translated as CASSSRTGYSPLHF.